A selection of T cell receptor beta chains follows, all from one sample in a study of molecular identifiers for immune sequencing clone quantification. TCRdb ran MiXCR on the PCR reads and lists one entry per CDR3 protein. In the table there are 35,000 or so distinct CDR3 sequences, about a fifth of which are singletons. Sequenced material: naive CD8+ T cells from blood, with Jurkat cell RNA spiked in. The source of these receptors is a human donor in good health. Some libraries in this study had Jurkat cell RNA spiked in. The CDR3 runs from the conserved cysteine through the conserved F or W. Fields, in order: CDR3 DNA, CDR3 protein, V gene, J gene, clone size, D gene. D genes are given only for firm matches. Size is omitted from some rows. Given values are once, few, many or a class for expanded clones.

cdr3_nt: TGTGCCAGCAGCTTAGGCTTGCGGGGGCACACCGGGGAGCTGTTTTTT; cdr3_aa: CASSLGLRGHTGELFF; v_call: TRBV13; j_call: TRBJ2-2; clone_size: many; d_call: .
cdr3_nt: TGCGCCAGCAGCTTGGGTGAAGACTCTGGAAACACCATATATTTT; cdr3_aa: CASSLGEDSGNTIYF; v_call: TRBV5-1; j_call: TRBJ1-3; clone_size: many; d_call: .
cdr3_nt: TGTGCCAGCAGTCCCGGGGACTTTCCTGATCAGCCCCAGCATTTT; cdr3_aa: CASSPGDFPDQPQHF; v_call: TRBV6-6; j_call: TRBJ1-5; clone_size: many; d_call: .
cdr3_nt: TGCGCCAGCAGCCAAGACCCCGGTGACCAAGAGACCCAGTACTTC; cdr3_aa: CASSQDPGDQETQYF; v_call: TRBV4-1; j_call: TRBJ2-5; clone_size: medium-sized; d_call: .
cdr3_nt: TGCGCCAGCAGCTTGTTCCAGGGGAAGGGGTACGAGCAGTACTTC; cdr3_aa: CASSLFQGKGYEQYF; v_call: TRBV5-1; j_call: TRBJ2-7; clone_size: many; d_call: .
cdr3_nt: TGTGCCAGCAGCCCCCGCCCCCGGGAGACCCAGTACTTC; cdr3_aa: CASSPRPRETQYF; v_call: TRBV7-8; j_call: TRBJ2-5; clone_size: few; d_call: .
cdr3_nt: TGTGCCAGCAGCCAAGCCTATGGCTACACCTTC; cdr3_aa: CASSQAYGYTF; v_call: TRBV3-1; j_call: TRBJ1-2; clone_size: many; d_call: .
cdr3_nt: TGTGCCTGGGACAGGATAAACACCGGGGAGCTGTTTTTT; cdr3_aa: CAWDRINTGELFF; v_call: TRBV30; j_call: TRBJ2-2; clone_size: few; d_call: .
cdr3_nt: TGCAGTGCTAGAGATCAGGGTGCGGGCTCCTACGAGCAGTACTTC; cdr3_aa: CSARDQGAGSYEQYF; v_call: TRBV20-1; j_call: TRBJ2-7; clone_size: many; d_call: .
cdr3_nt: TGTGCCAGCAGCAAGCCGGTGAACACTGAAGCTTTCTTT; cdr3_aa: CASSKPVNTEAFF; v_call: TRBV7-9; j_call: TRBJ1-1; clone_size: many; d_call: .
cdr3_nt: TGCGCCAGCAGCCAAGATAGCGGGGTTTTGAACACTGAAGCTTTCTTT; cdr3_aa: CASSQDSGVLNTEAFF; v_call: TRBV4-1; j_call: TRBJ1-1; clone_size: many; d_call: .
cdr3_nt: TGTGCCAGCAGTTACAGGGGGTTTGACTACGAGCAGTACTTC; cdr3_aa: CASSYRGFDYEQYF; v_call: TRBV27; j_call: TRBJ2-7; clone_size: medium-sized; d_call: TRBD1
cdr3_nt: TGTGCCAGTAGTATTTTCGGGGGGCGGGACACCGGGGAGCTGTTTTTT; cdr3_aa: CASSIFGGRDTGELFF; v_call: TRBV19; j_call: TRBJ2-2; clone_size: many; d_call: .
cdr3_nt: TGCGCCAGCAGCCAAGAGCCCGGGACAGGGGGTTCCTACGAGCAGTACTTC; cdr3_aa: CASSQEPGTGGSYEQYF; v_call: TRBV4-1; j_call: TRBJ2-7; clone_size: many; d_call: TRBD1
cdr3_nt: TGTGCCAGCAGCGTAGCGGGAGCCCGGGGTGACGAGCAGTACTTC; cdr3_aa: CASSVAGARGDEQYF; v_call: TRBV9; j_call: TRBJ2-7; clone_size: many; d_call: .
cdr3_nt: TGCAGCGTTGAGGGGACTAGCGGGAGTTGCAATGAGCAGTTCTTC; cdr3_aa: CSVEGTSGSCNEQFF; v_call: TRBV29-1; j_call: TRBJ2-1; clone_size: .; d_call: TRBD2
cdr3_nt: TGTGCCAGCGGGCAGGCTTCCTACAATGAGCAGTTCTTC; cdr3_aa: CASGQASYNEQFF; v_call: TRBV28; j_call: TRBJ2-1; clone_size: .; d_call: .
cdr3_nt: TGCAGTGCCAAGACCCCAGGGATGGGCGAGCAGTACTTC; cdr3_aa: CSAKTPGMGEQYF; v_call: TRBV20-1; j_call: TRBJ2-7; clone_size: many; d_call: .
cdr3_nt: TGTGCCAGCTCCCGACAGGGGACTCACGAGCAGTACTTC; cdr3_aa: CASSRQGTHEQYF; v_call: TRBV28; j_call: TRBJ2-7; clone_size: .; d_call: TRBD1
cdr3_nt: TGTGCCAGCAGCTTTTACGAATGGGTCACAGATACGCAGTATTTT; cdr3_aa: CASSFYEWVTDTQYF; v_call: TRBV5-6; j_call: TRBJ2-3; clone_size: few; d_call: .
cdr3_nt: TGTGCCACCAGCAGAGATCGCACAGATACGCAGTATTTT; cdr3_aa: CATSRDRTDTQYF; v_call: TRBV15; j_call: TRBJ2-3; clone_size: medium-sized; d_call: .
cdr3_nt: TGCGCCAGCAGCCAAGATAGCGGGACTAGCGGGGGATATGAGCAGTTCTTC; cdr3_aa: CASSQDSGTSGGYEQFF; v_call: TRBV4-3; j_call: TRBJ2-1; clone_size: .; d_call: TRBD2
cdr3_nt: TGTGCCAGCAGCTTTGGAATCCAGCCCCAGCATTTT; cdr3_aa: CASSFGIQPQHF; v_call: TRBV7-9; j_call: TRBJ1-5; clone_size: many; d_call: .
cdr3_nt: TGTGCCGGCAGCTTAGCATATCGGAACACTGAAGCTTTCTTT; cdr3_aa: CAGSLAYRNTEAFF; v_call: TRBV7-9; j_call: TRBJ1-1; clone_size: few; d_call: .
cdr3_nt: TGTGCCAGCAGTGTAATCGGACAGGCCTATGATTTGGACTTC; cdr3_aa: CASSVIGQAYDLDF; v_call: TRBV25-1; j_call: TRBJ2-7; clone_size: many; d_call: TRBD1
cdr3_nt: TGCGCCAGCAGCTGGGGCGGCGGGGGGGAAGATACGCAGTATTTT; cdr3_aa: CASSWGGGGEDTQYF; v_call: TRBV4-3; j_call: TRBJ2-3; clone_size: many; d_call: TRBD2
cdr3_nt: TGCGCCAGCAGCTTAGAGACAGGGGAATCCTACGAGCAGTACTTC; cdr3_aa: CASSLETGESYEQYF; v_call: TRBV5-1; j_call: TRBJ2-7; clone_size: many; d_call: TRBD1
cdr3_nt: TGCAGTGCTAGGGAGGGGACCGCCTACGAGCAGTACTTC; cdr3_aa: CSAREGTAYEQYF; v_call: TRBV20-1; j_call: TRBJ2-7; clone_size: few; d_call: .
cdr3_nt: TGTGCCAGCAGCTTGGACAAACGACAGGGGTACGAGCAGTACTTC; cdr3_aa: CASSLDKRQGYEQYF; v_call: TRBV5-4; j_call: TRBJ2-7; clone_size: many; d_call: TRBD1
cdr3_nt: TGCAGTGCCCCTATCCAGTCGACGGAACAAGAGACCCAGTACTTC; cdr3_aa: CSAPIQSTEQETQYF; v_call: TRBV20-1; j_call: TRBJ2-5; clone_size: many; d_call: .
cdr3_nt: TGTGCCAGCAGCTCGCGGATAGGGGTCCCCTCTGGGGCCAACGTCCTGACTTTC; cdr3_aa: CASSSRIGVPSGANVLTF; v_call: TRBV11-2; j_call: TRBJ2-6; clone_size: many; d_call: .
cdr3_nt: TGCAGCGTTGATCCGACTGAAGCTTTCTTT; cdr3_aa: CSVDPTEAFF; v_call: TRBV29-1; j_call: TRBJ1-1; clone_size: many; d_call: .
cdr3_nt: TGTGCCAGCAGTTTCGAGAGTAGGGATACGCAGTATTTT; cdr3_aa: CASSFESRDTQYF; v_call: TRBV28; j_call: TRBJ2-3; clone_size: many; d_call: .
cdr3_nt: TGTAGCATTACAGGGGTGATAACCGGGGAGCTGTTTTTT; cdr3_aa: CSITGVITGELFF; v_call: TRBV29-1; j_call: TRBJ2-2; clone_size: few; d_call: TRBD1
cdr3_nt: TGTGCCAGCAGTTCCCCCTTGGACAGAAAAGAGACCCAGTACTTC; cdr3_aa: CASSSPLDRKETQYF; v_call: TRBV28; j_call: TRBJ2-5; clone_size: many; d_call: .
cdr3_nt: TGTGCCAGCAGCTTAGCCCCAAGGCCTACAGATACGCAGTATTTT; cdr3_aa: CASSLAPRPTDTQYF; v_call: TRBV11-2; j_call: TRBJ2-3; clone_size: many; d_call: .